The 8 T cell receptor beta chains listed next were all sequenced from one sample in a study of shared clonotypes between healthy human individuals. TCRdb's copy holds only in-frame clones and misses some; the assay was immunoSEQ multiplex PCR. This table has approximately 500,000 clones, roughly 95% appearing once. Sequenced input: naive CD4+ T cells sorted from blood. Sample subset: CD45RA+ positively selected. The origin of the receptors is a woman aged 25 to 39 in good health.

This clone was seen only once. The chain links TRBV5-1 to TRBJ2-1, with 7 bases aligning to TRBD1. Germline lookup yields CDR1 SGHRS and CDR2 YFSETQ. This CDR3 has 13 residues. V was clipped by 9 bases and J by 5 bases; unmatched bases: 8. The CDR3: CATRQGPDNEQFF. The CDR3 bases are TGCGCCACAAGACAGGGTCCGGACAATGAGCAGTTCTTC. The full variable domain, rest sourced from reference TRBV5-1 and TRBJ2-1, is KAGVTQTPRYLIKTRGQQVTLSCSPISGHRSVSWYQQTPGQGLQFLFEYFSETQRNKGNFPGRFSGRQFSNSRSEMNVSTLELGDSALYLCATRQGPDNEQFFGPGTRLTVL.

The chain carries TRBV5-1 and TRBJ2-7, with TRBD1 matching 7 bases. CDR3 size: 17 residues. CDR1 is SGHRS, CDR2 YFSETQ, per germline. J gave up 4 bases and V 4 bases, and 17 bases lay outside the gene matches. CDR3 DNA: TGCGCCAGCAGCCCATCCGACAGGGCCTCCCTAAGGTACGAGCAGTACTTC. As protein: CASSPSDRASLRYEQYF.

This chain uses TRBV10-3 with TRBJ1-1; maybe TRBD1 (5 bases). In germline, CDR1 is ENHRY, CDR2 SYGVKD. This CDR3 is 13 amino acids long. Trimming removed 6 bases from V and 2 bases from J, with 10 bases in between. The DNA of the CDR3 is TGTGCCATCAGCCTCCGGGACAACACTGAAGCTTTCTTT. It translates to CAISLRDNTEAFF.

This chain links TRBV14 with TRBJ2-1; D might be TRBD1 or TRBD2, each matching 7 bases. There are 13 residues in the CDR3. CDR1 SGHDN and CDR2 FVKESK come from the germline V gene. V was cut by 8 bases and J by 3 bases, with 11 bases left in between. The CDR3 coding sequence is TGTGCCAGCTCAGGGGGGGGCTACAATGAGCAGTTCTTC. Translation gives CASSGGGYNEQFF.

This chain links TRBV7-3 with TRBJ2-7, with 10 bases aligning to TRBD1. The CDR3 totals 15 residues. The V and J ends lost 5 bases and 5 bases, in that order; junction bases with no gene match: 9. Germline lookup yields CDR1 SGHTA and CDR2 FQGTGA. The CDR3 here is CASSKTGQGSDEQYF. The CDR3 DNA reads as TGTGCCAGCAGCAAAACGGGACAGGGGTCCGACGAGCAGTACTTC.

This chain joins TRBV4-2 and TRBJ2-7; possible D gene TRBD1, 5 bases. The CDR3 loop spans 15 amino acids. Germline V gene data show CDR1 as LGHNA and CDR2 as YNFKEQ. V shed 1 base and J shed 4 bases, with 14 bases lying between them. In nucleotides, the CDR3 is TGTGCCAGCAGCCAAGGTTCTAGGGGATTGTACGAGCAGTACTTC. Translation gives CASSQGSRGLYEQYF.

The chain carries TRBV6-4 and TRBJ2-1; weak D call: TRBD2 (5 bases). Germline V CDR1 and CDR2: MRHNA, SNTAGT. CDR3 length: 15 residues. Trimming removed 3 bases at V and 4 bases at J, with 13 bases between. CDR3 region: CASSEAAGRYNEQFF. The CDR3 DNA follows: TGTGCCAGCAGTGAAGCTGCGGGTCGATACAATGAGCAGTTCTTC.

The chain recombines TRBV7-6 with TRBJ1-3; 7 nucleotides align to TRBD1. Germline CDR1 SGHVS, CDR2 FNYEAQ. V dropped 5 bases and J dropped 4; count of bases not matched to a gene: 11. There are 16 residues in the CDR3. The CDR3 here is CASSQRLQGSGNTIYF. DNA of the CDR3: TGTGCCAGCAGCCAGAGATTACAGGGGAGCGGAAACACCATATATTTT.